Each of the 6 T cell receptor beta chains below was sequenced from the same sample in a study of cytomegalovirus exposure and HLA in healthy donors. PCR used 60 Vbeta primers and 13 Jbeta primers. Sequencing was performed with immunoSEQ multiplex PCR; in TCRdb, only in-frame clones are kept and a portion is missing. The sample holds under 200,000 clones, about four fifths seen once. The sample comprised PBMCs. All receptors derive from a man between 25 and 39 years old in good health and CMV-seronegative.

V gene TRBV4-1 combines with J gene TRBJ2-7; a possible D gene is TRBD1 (6 bases). The ends were cut back, 2 bases at V and 3 bases at J, with 11 bases in the middle. From germline, CDR1 is MGHRA and CDR2 YSYEKL. The CDR3 consists of 14 residues. Written as DNA, the CDR3 is TGCGCCAGCAGCCAAAGGGACACCCACTACGAGCAGTACTTC. It is translated as CASSQRDTHYEQYF.

The chain links TRBV7-9 to TRBJ2-7, with 11 bases lining up with TRBD1. Trimming at V came to 3 bases and at J to 2 bases, leaving 12 bases not matched to a gene. The CDR3 is 18 amino acids. Looked up from germline, CDR1 is SEHNR and CDR2 is FQNEAQ (reference sequence). For the CDR3, the DNA is TGTGCCAGCAGCTTTAATCCGGGACAGGGGGTTTCTGCCTACGAGCAGTACTTC. It codes for CASSFNPGQGVSAYEQYF.

This clone showed up just once. The V and J genes are TRBV2 and TRBJ2-7; D may be TRBD1 (5 bases). The germline V and J ends were trimmed by 5 bases and 3 bases, with 14 bases remaining between them. The germline V gene has CDR1 SNHLY and CDR2 FYNNEI. The CDR3 is made up of 14 amino acids. CDR3 in DNA: TGTGCCAGCAGTCCCAAACTTCAGGGCTACGAGCAGTACTTC. It is translated as CASSPKLQGYEQYF. The full variable domain, with the rest looked up from reference TRBV2 and TRBJ2-7, is EPEVTQTPSHQVTQMGQEVILRCVPISNHLYFYWYRQILGQKVEFLVSFYNNEISEKSEIFDDQFSVERPDGSNFTLKIRSTKLEDSAMYFCASSPKLQGYEQYFGPGTRLTVT.

The gene calls are TRBV6-6 and TRBJ2-1; 8 nucleotides match TRBD2. Trimming cost V 5 bases and J 6 bases; bases outside gene matches: 6. The CDR3 runs 14 residues. The germline CDR1 and CDR2 sequences are MNHNY and SVGAGI (reference sequence). The CDR3 bases are TGTGCCAGCAGTCTCGGGGGGGCGGGCAATGAGCAGTTCTTC. Its translation: CASSLGGAGNEQFF.

Only one count was recorded for this clone. The CDR3 nucleotides read TGTGCCAGCAGCTTAAGGGGGCGAAACTATGGCTACACCTTC. It encodes CASSLRGRNYGYTF. This chain links TRBV7-8 with TRBJ1-2; 7 bases agree with TRBD1. J was trimmed by 2 bases and V by 2 bases; bases with no gene match: 2. This CDR3 region has 14 residues. Germline CDR1 is SGHVS and CDR2 is FQNEAQ. Looking up the rest from reference TRBV7-8 and TRBJ1-2 gives the full variable domain: GAGVSQSPRYKVAKRGQDVALRCDPISGHVSLFWYQQALGQGPEFLTYFQNEAQLDKSGLPSDRFFAERPEGSVSTLKIQRTQQEDSAVYLCASSLRGRNYGYTFGSGTRLTVV.

The V call is TRBV19, the J call TRBJ1-1; TRBD1 matches at 7 bases. The CDR3 loop spans 15 amino acids. V trimming: 6 bases; J trimming: 0 bases; junction bases outside the gene matches: 7. Germline V gene sequence: CDR1 LNHDA, CDR2 SQIVND (reference sequence). The CDR3 DNA sequence: TGTGCCAGTAGAACCGGGACAGACATGAACACTGAAGCTTTCTTT. Amino acids: CASRTGTDMNTEAFF.